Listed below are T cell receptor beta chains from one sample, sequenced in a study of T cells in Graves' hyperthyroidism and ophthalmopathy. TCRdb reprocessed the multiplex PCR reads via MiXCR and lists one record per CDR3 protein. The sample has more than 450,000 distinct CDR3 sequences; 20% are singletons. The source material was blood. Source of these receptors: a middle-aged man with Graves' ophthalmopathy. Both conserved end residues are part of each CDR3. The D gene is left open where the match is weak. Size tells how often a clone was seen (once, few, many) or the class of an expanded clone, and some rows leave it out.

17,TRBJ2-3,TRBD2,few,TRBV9,CASSVEGQRGSTDTQYF,TGTGCCAGCAGCGTAGAAGGCCAGCGGGGTTCCACAGATACGCAGTATTTT
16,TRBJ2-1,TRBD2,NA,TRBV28,CASSLLLTSANNEQFF,TGTGCCAGCAGTCTCCTATTGACTAGCGCCAACAATGAGCAGTTCTTC
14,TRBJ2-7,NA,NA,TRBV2,CASSVSVKTYEQYF,TGTGCCAGCAGTGTTAGTGTCAAGACCTACGAGCAGTACTTC
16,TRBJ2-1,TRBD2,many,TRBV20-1,CSASQPGLVTSNEQFF,TGCAGTGCTAGTCAGCCGGGACTAGTTACTAGCAATGAGCAGTTCTTC
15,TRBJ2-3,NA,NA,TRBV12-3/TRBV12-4,CASSFRPSGTDTQYF,TGTGCCAGCAGTTTCCGCCCCTCAGGGACAGATACGCAGTATTTT
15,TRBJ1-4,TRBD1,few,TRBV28,CASSLLGTGSEKLFF,TGTGCCAGCAGTTTATTGGGGACAGGGTCTGAAAAACTGTTTTTT
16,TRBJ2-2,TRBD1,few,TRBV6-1,CASRSAGTDNTGELFF,TGTGCCAGCAGGTCTGCCGGGACAGACAACACCGGGGAGCTGTTTTTT
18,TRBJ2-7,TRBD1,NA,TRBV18,CASSSRGSAGQGAYEQYF,TGTGCCAGCTCATCCCGGGGGTCGGCGGGACAGGGGGCCTACGAGCAGTACTTC
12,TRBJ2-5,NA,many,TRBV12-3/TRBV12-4,CASRDTQETQYF,TGTGCCAGCAGAGACACCCAAGAGACCCAGTACTTC
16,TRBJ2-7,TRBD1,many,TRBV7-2,CAVAYRGLRNRYEQYF,TGTGCCGTGGCGTACAGGGGGCTGAGAAACCGATACGAGCAGTACTTC
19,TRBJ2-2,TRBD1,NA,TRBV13,CASSLYFSSTGGNTGELFF,TGTGCCAGCAGCTTATACTTTTCGAGCACAGGGGGCAACACCGGGGAGCTGTTTTTT
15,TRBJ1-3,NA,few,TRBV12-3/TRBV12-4,CASSPRVRERNTIYF,TGTGCCAGCAGTCCTCGGGTAAGGGAACGAAACACCATATATTTT